This TCR beta chain was profiled in a study of CD8 T cells in Susac syndrome. This clonotype was observed once. After extraction with the RNeasy kit, roughly 0.5 to 1 ug of the RNA was reverse transcribed using random hexamers. TCRdb reanalysed the immunoSEQ multiplex PCR reads using MiXCR and keeps one entry per CDR3 protein. Here the sample spans around 90,000 distinct CDR3 sequences, about 96% being singletons. In germline, CDR1 is MDHEN, CDR2 SYDVKM. This CDR3 is 13 amino acids long. The ends were cut back, 6 bases at V and 2 bases at J, with 10 bases in the middle. What was sequenced was CD8+ T cells from PBMCs. The clonotype comes from a human donor with Susac syndrome. V and J are TRBV28 and TRBJ1-1; D ambiguous. The CDR3 nucleotides read TGTGCCAGCAGCTGGGAAATAAACACTGAAGCTTTCTTT. This codes for CASSWEINTEAFF.